This is a list of T cell receptor beta chains from one sample in a study of Ad26.COV2.S vaccination and SARS-CoV-2 variants. Measured with immunoSEQ multiplex PCR; TCRdb has only the in-frame clones, and not every one. The data hold fewer than 300,000 clones, with around 87% observed a single time. This material consisted of peripheral blood, taken in a trial of Ad26.COV2.S vaccine versus placebo. Receptor source: a person between 18 and 65 years old who received the Ad26.COV2.S COVID-19 vaccine or a placebo. Each CDR3 is given with its conserved first and last residue. A D gene is named only where the DNA matches it firmly. Only some rows state a clone size, as once, few, many or a class for expanded clones.

cdr3_nt cdr3_aa clone_size v_call d_call j_call
TGTGCCAGCAGTGAGCTGGTCTACGAGCAGTACTTC CASSELVYEQYF once TRBV6-1 NA TRBJ2-7
TGCAGCGTTGGGAAGGGGGAAGGGAACACTGAAGCTTTCTTT CSVGKGEGNTEAFF NA TRBV29-1 NA TRBJ1-1
TGTGCCAGCTCACCACCGACGCTAGAGGGCCCAGATACGCAGTATTTT CASSPPTLEGPDTQYF once TRBV18 NA TRBJ2-3
TGCGCCAGCAGCCTATCCCCGGGACAGGGCCCGGGAACTGAAGCTTTCTTT CASSLSPGQGPGTEAFF NA TRBV5-1 TRBD1 TRBJ1-1
TGTGCCATCAGTGACCGAGGGAGAGGGGGCGCTGAAGCTTTCTTT CAISDRGRGGAEAFF NA TRBV10-3 TRBD1 TRBJ1-1
TGTGCCAGCAGCCTCAGCGGGAGCTCCTACAATGAGCAGTTCTTC CASSLSGSSYNEQFF NA TRBV7-2 TRBD2 TRBJ2-1
TGCGCCAGCAGCTGGGGCCTCGGCTACACCTTC CASSWGLGYTF NA TRBV5-1 NA TRBJ1-2
TGTGCCAGCAGTATAAGGGCGAACACTGAAGCTTTCTTT CASSIRANTEAFF NA TRBV6-2/TRBV6-3 NA TRBJ1-1
TGTGCCAGCACAGGCGACCCTGGCGAGCAGTACTTC CASTGDPGEQYF NA TRBV6-5 NA TRBJ2-7
TGTGCCAGCAGCGATCGAAGGGGGAACCCTAACTATGGCTACACCTTC CASSDRRGNPNYGYTF NA TRBV6-2/TRBV6-3 NA TRBJ1-2
TGTGCCAGCAGCTCTCTCCACGGGGCGGGGGACCGGGCCTACGAGCAGTACTTC CASSSLHGAGDRAYEQYF NA TRBV5-4 TRBD2 TRBJ2-7
TGTGCCATCAGTGGGACGGGACACCTCCAAGAGACCCAGTACTTC CAISGTGHLQETQYF NA TRBV10-3 NA TRBJ2-5
TGTGCCAGCAGCTTGGAAGACAGGGGTTCCTACGAGCAGTACTTC CASSLEDRGSYEQYF NA TRBV5-6 TRBD1 TRBJ2-7
TGTGCCAGCAGTGAAGGGCACACCGGGGAGCTGTTTTTT CASSEGHTGELFF NA TRBV2 NA TRBJ2-2
TGTGCCAGCAGTCCCAGGACAGGGTTAAACTATGGCTACACCTTC CASSPRTGLNYGYTF few TRBV27 TRBD1 TRBJ1-2
TGTGCCAGCAGCCCAGGAGGACAGGGAAGAACTAATGAAAAACTGTTTTTT CASSPGGQGRTNEKLFF once TRBV5-4 TRBD1 TRBJ1-4
TGTGCCAGCAGTTACTCCGTGACACCGAGCTCCTACGAGCAGTACTTC CASSYSVTPSSYEQYF NA TRBV6-5 NA TRBJ2-7
TGTGCCAGCAAGAGGTGGGAGGGCACAGATACGCAGTATTTT CASKRWEGTDTQYF NA TRBV3-1/TRBV3-2 NA TRBJ2-3
TGTGCCAGCATTCACGGGGGGACGACCTACAATGAGCAGTTCTTC CASIHGGTTYNEQFF NA TRBV28 TRBD2 TRBJ2-1
TGTGCCAGCAGCCTACTAGCGGGGGGGCCTCGGGAGCAGTTCTTC CASSLLAGGPREQFF once TRBV5-5 TRBD2 TRBJ2-1
TGCGCCAGCAGCGCGGACCCAGGCAGGTACGAGCAGTACTTC CASSADPGRYEQYF NA TRBV5-1 NA TRBJ2-7
TGCGCCAGCAGCCCAGGGATGTCCTATAATTCACCCCTCCACTTT CASSPGMSYNSPLHF NA TRBV10-2 NA TRBJ1-6
TGCGCCAGCAGCCAAGGTCGGCGGGGGGTTAATGAGCAGTTCTTC CASSQGRRGVNEQFF NA TRBV4-3 TRBD2 TRBJ2-1
TGCGCCAGCAGCTTGATGGGTGCTAATGAAAAACTGTTTTTT CASSLMGANEKLFF NA TRBV5-1 NA TRBJ1-4
TGCGCCAGCAGCCAAGATGCGGACAGCACAGATACGCAGTATTTT CASSQDADSTDTQYF NA TRBV4-3 NA TRBJ2-3
TGTGCCAGCAGCAGTACGAACACTGAAGCTTTCTTT CASSSTNTEAFF once TRBV5-6 NA TRBJ1-1
TGTGCCAGCAGCCCGAAGGGGCGCCATGGCTACACCTTC CASSPKGRHGYTF NA TRBV3-1/TRBV3-2 NA TRBJ1-2
TGTGCCAGCAGCCAAGGAAGCCAAGCCTATGGCTACACCTTC CASSQGSQAYGYTF NA TRBV2 NA TRBJ1-2
TGTGCCAGCACTCGGGACAGGGGCTCCGAGACCCAGTACTTC CASTRDRGSETQYF NA TRBV10-3 TRBD1 TRBJ2-5
TGTGCCAGCTCTCAGGGACAGCTTTCTGAAGCTTTCTTT CASSQGQLSEAFF NA TRBV2 TRBD1 TRBJ1-1
TGCAGCGTTGTTGGACTAGCGACTGAGCAGTTCTTC CSVVGLATEQFF NA TRBV29-1 TRBD2 TRBJ2-1
TGTGCCAGCAGTTTGACAGGGCCTGGAAACACCATATATTTT CASSLTGPGNTIYF NA TRBV6-5 TRBD1 TRBJ1-3
TGTGCCAGCAGCCAAGATCCAGGGACTTCCTACAATGAGCAGTTCTTC CASSQDPGTSYNEQFF NA TRBV3-1/TRBV3-2 NA TRBJ2-1
TGTGCCAGCAGCTTAGACAGGGCCCCGGATCAGCAGTACTTC CASSLDRAPDQQYF NA TRBV5-8 TRBD1 TRBJ2-7
TGCGCCAGCAGCCTCGTAGGGGGAGCGAACACCGGGGAGCTGTTTTTT CASSLVGGANTGELFF once TRBV5-1 NA TRBJ2-2
TGTGCCAGTAGTAGGTGGCAAGAGACCCAGTACTTC CASSRWQETQYF NA TRBV19 NA TRBJ2-5
TGTGCCAGCAGTGAAGCAGGGACTAGCGGGAGCTATGAGCAGTTCTTC CASSEAGTSGSYEQFF NA TRBV6-1 TRBD2 TRBJ2-1
TGTGCCAGCTCACCACCCGCCCAAGAGACCCAGTACTTC CASSPPAQETQYF once TRBV18 NA TRBJ2-5
TGTGCCAGCAGCTTATTTCACCAGGTTAACACTGAAGCTTTCTTT CASSLFHQVNTEAFF NA TRBV7-6 NA TRBJ1-1
TGTGCCAGTAGTATGAACCGTGGGGCCAACGTCCTGACTTTC CASSMNRGANVLTF NA TRBV19 NA TRBJ2-6
TGTGCTAGTGGTTTAGGACGAGGGGGCGCCGGCTATGGCTACACCTTC CASGLGRGGAGYGYTF once TRBV12-5 TRBD1 TRBJ1-2
TGTGCCAGCAGCGAGTCGGGGACACGAAATAGCAATCAGCCCCAGCATTTT CASSESGTRNSNQPQHF NA TRBV27 NA TRBJ1-5
TGCAGTGCTAGTCAAACAGGTCTAGGCGGCTACACCTTC CSASQTGLGGYTF NA TRBV20-1 NA TRBJ1-2
TGTGCCAGCAGTTACCAGGGGGGGTTTGACACTGAAGCTTTCTTT CASSYQGGFDTEAFF NA TRBV6-6 TRBD1 TRBJ1-1
TGTGCCAGCAGCCCCCGGGACGGATCTAATGAAAAACTGTTTTTT CASSPRDGSNEKLFF NA TRBV3-1/TRBV3-2 NA TRBJ1-4
TGTGCCTGGAGTTTCACTACAGGGATGAACACTGAAGCTTTCTTT CAWSFTTGMNTEAFF once TRBV30 NA TRBJ1-1
TGTGCCAGCAGCTTAAGGGAGGGGGGGCCTGGCTACACCTTC CASSLREGGPGYTF NA TRBV11-2 NA TRBJ1-2
TGTGCCAGCAGTTTTTCGTCGTCGATCCCACCGTCCCAGCATTTT CASSFSSSIPPSQHF NA TRBV28 NA TRBJ1-5
TGTGCCAGCAGCCCCGGGACAGCATACACAGATACGCAGTATTTT CASSPGTAYTDTQYF NA TRBV5-8 TRBD1 TRBJ2-3